This T cell receptor beta chain derives from a study of shared clonotypes between healthy human individuals. Libraries were prepared by immunoSEQ multiplex PCR; TCRdb keeps only in-frame clonotypes and omits some of them. The table has approximately 1.4 million clones, 95% to 99% seen once. The germline V gene encodes CDR1 LGHNA and CDR2 YNFKEQ. There are 19 residues in the CDR3. V dropped 0 bases and J dropped 3 bases, with 24 bases sitting between them. J is TRBJ2-7 and V is TRBV4-2, with D unclear. Material for sequencing was naive CD4+ T cells sorted from blood. Subset reported: CD45RA+ positively selected. This clonotype was obtained from a man aged 25-45 years in good health. CDR3 DNA: TGTGCCAGCAGCCAAGAGGCGGCCCAAGTGCCGTTAGCCCTCTACGAGCAGTACTTC. Protein: CASSQEAAQVPLALYEQYF.